The source of this T cell receptor beta chain is a study of blood T cell repertoires in COVID-19. At the level of the study: The United States, Italy and Spain were the sources of the acute and convalescent COVID-19 samples. PBMCs, B-cell-depleted T cells, or T cells provided the cDNA or gDNA that made up the material.

Per the original data handling: Scientists estimated how many nucleated cells there were by amplifying reference gene primers. Profiling relied on immunoSEQ multiplex PCR, and the TCRdb table lists in-frame clones only, not all of them. The V and J calls and the clone size are those of that table, but D and trimming were determined from the DNA. Altogether 410,000 or so clones are present, more than 80% being singletons, with the ten largest covering under 1.5%. Germline CDR1 reads LGHDT; CDR2 reads YNNKEL (reference sequence). The CDR3 spans 14 residues. With 4 bases clipped from V and 7 bases from J, the junction kept 6 bases outside the gene matches.

Sample: peripheral blood. V usage is TRBV3-1 (or the pseudogene TRBV3-2) and J usage is TRBJ2-1, with 8 bases lining up with TRBD2. The clonotype was recovered from a woman between 25 and 40 years old with active or convalescent COVID-19. The CDR3 sequence: CASSPSAGGNEQFF. In DNA form, the CDR3 reads TGTGCCAGCAGCCCTTCGGCGGGGGGAAATGAGCAGTTCTTC.